The TCR beta chain under discussion was sequenced for a study of vaccination and CD4 T cells after COVID-19. Study as a whole: The post-COVID sampling time was a median 101 days after diagnosis, ranging from 35 to 161. Control cultures, each given a CEFX pool, an HIV-1 Nef pool, or no peptide, were included.

The treatment here: roughly 10-day PBMC culture with coronavirus spike peptide pools or control peptides (ViraFEST assay). According to the study, CD4+ T cells from the unexposed donor were gathered ahead of the COVID-19 pandemic (2011-2018). Once peptide pools had expanded antigen-specific T cells, ViraFEST sequenced TCRs. Sequencing of cultured CD4+ T cell DNA used the Oncomine TCR Beta short-read assay. The genomic DNA was obtained from cultured CD4+ T cells by extraction with the QIAamp micro DNA kit. TCRdb redid the calling of the PCR reads with MiXCR, one entry per CDR3 protein. Of more than 9,000 distinct CDR3 sequences in the sample, around 30% are singletons; the top ten hold 25% to 30%. Worth noting for this clonotype: The antigen is not known.

The CDR3 has 14 residues. CDR1 SGHTA and CDR2 FQGNSA come from the germline V gene. V gave up 4 bases and J gave up 3 bases, with 13 bases separating them. The sample consisted of CD4+ T cells from blood, cultured in vitro. This clonotype was obtained from a human donor in good health. The chain uses TRBV7-2 and TRBJ2-7; TRBD1 is a possible D gene (6 bases). CDR3 nucleotide sequence: TGTGCCAGCAGCTCCTACGGACAGATCTACGAGCAGTACTTC. Residues: CASSSYGQIYEQYF.